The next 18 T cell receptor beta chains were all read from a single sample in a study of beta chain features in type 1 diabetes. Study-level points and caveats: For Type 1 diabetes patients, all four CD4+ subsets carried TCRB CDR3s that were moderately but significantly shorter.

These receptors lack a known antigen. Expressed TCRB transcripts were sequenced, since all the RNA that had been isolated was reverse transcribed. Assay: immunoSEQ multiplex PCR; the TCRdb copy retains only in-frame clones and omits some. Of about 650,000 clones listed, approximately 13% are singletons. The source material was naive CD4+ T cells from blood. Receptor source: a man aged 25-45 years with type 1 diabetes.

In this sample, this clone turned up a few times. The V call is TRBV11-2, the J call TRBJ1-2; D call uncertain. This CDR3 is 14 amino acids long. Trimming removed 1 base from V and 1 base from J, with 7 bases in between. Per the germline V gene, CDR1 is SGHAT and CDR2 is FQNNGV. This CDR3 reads CASSLALNNYGYTF. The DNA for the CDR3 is TGTGCCAGCAGCTTAGCCCTGAATAACTATGGCTACACCTTC.

The CDR3: CATSRAGTSYEQYF. Here the CDR3 DNA reads TGTGCCACCAGTAGGGCAGGGACCTCCTACGAGCAGTACTTC. This chain links TRBV15 with TRBJ2-7; possibly TRBD1 or TRBD2 for D (5 bases each). Trimming pared 6 bases from V and 0 bases from J, leaving 12 bases between. CDR3 length: 14 amino acids. Germline V lookup: CDR1 LNHNV, CDR2 YYDKDF (reference sequence). Filled out from reference TRBV15 and TRBJ2-7, the complete variable domain reads DAMVIQNPRYQVTQFGKPVTLSCSQTLNHNVMYWYQQKSSQAPKLLFHYYDKDFNNEADTPDNFQSRRPNTSFCFLDIRSPGLGDTAMYLCATSRAGTSYEQYFGPGTRLTVT.

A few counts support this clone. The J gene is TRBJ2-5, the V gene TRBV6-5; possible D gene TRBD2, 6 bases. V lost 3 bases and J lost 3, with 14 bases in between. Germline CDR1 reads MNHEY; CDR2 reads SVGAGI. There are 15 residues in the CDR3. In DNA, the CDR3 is TGTGCCAGCAGTTATATATTGGGCGGGGAAGAGACCCAGTACTTC. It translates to CASSYILGGEETQYF.

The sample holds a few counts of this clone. In nucleotides, the CDR3 is TGCGCCAGCAGCCAAGATTCGGCCTACGAGCAGTACTTC. It codes for CASSQDSAYEQYF. The rearrangement joins TRBV4-1 to TRBJ2-7, with D hard to call. The germline V gene encodes CDR1 MGHRA and CDR2 YSYEKL. The V and J ends lost 0 bases and 2 bases respectively, with 5 bases between them. The CDR3 is made up of 13 amino acids.

CDR3 sequence reads: CASSSDRGPIEQYF. Written as DNA, the CDR3 is TGTGCCAGCAGTTCGGACAGGGGGCCGATCGAGCAGTACTTC. This chain connects TRBV7-2 to TRBJ2-5, with TRBD1 identical over 11 bases. The end of the DNA is better explained by TRBJ2-7, so the J call may be wrong. In germline, CDR1 is SGHTA, CDR2 FQGNSA. The CDR3 extends over 14 amino acids.

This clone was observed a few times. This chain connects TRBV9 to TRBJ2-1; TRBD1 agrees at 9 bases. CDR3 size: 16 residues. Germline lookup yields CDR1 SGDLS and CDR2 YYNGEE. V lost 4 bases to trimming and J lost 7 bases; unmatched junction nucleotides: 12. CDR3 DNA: TGTGCCAGCAGCTTTCGCCCGGGACAGGGTCAGAATGAGCAGTTCTTC. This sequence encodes CASSFRPGQGQNEQFF.

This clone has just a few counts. The DNA for the CDR3 is TGTGCCAGCAGAATAGGACAGGGAAGAAACACCATATATTTT. It specifies CASRIGQGRNTIYF. The J gene is TRBJ1-3, the V gene TRBV6-1, with TRBD1 matching over 8 bases. CDR1 is MNHNS and CDR2 is SASEGT in the germline V gene. V shed 6 bases, J shed 5 bases, and the junction held 6 bases outside the gene matches. This CDR3 is built from 14 residues.

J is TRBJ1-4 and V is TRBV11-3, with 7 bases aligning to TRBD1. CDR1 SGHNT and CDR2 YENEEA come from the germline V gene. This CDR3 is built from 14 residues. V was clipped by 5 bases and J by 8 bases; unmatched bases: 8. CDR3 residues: CASSTGLQGEKLFF. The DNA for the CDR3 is TGTGCCAGCAGCACCGGGCTACAGGGGGAAAAACTGTTTTTT.

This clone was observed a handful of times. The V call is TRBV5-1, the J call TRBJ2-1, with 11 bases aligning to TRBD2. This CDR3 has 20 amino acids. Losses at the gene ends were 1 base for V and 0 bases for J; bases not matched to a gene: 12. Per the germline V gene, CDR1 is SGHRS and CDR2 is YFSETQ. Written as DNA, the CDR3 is TGCGCCAGCAGCTTGCCCCGGGAGACTAGCGGGGCGAGCTCCTACAATGAGCAGTTCTTC. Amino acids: CASSLPRETSGASSYNEQFF.

The CDR3 region is CASSSTGLAGTGELFF. In DNA form, the CDR3 reads TGTGCCAGCAGCTCAACTGGACTAGCGGGCACCGGGGAGCTGTTTTTT. J is TRBJ2-2 and V is TRBV7-8; 11 nucleotides line up with TRBD2. Germline CDR1 reads SGHVS; CDR2 reads FQNEAQ. V was clipped by 4 bases and J by 4 bases; unmatched bases: 5. This CDR3 is built from 16 residues.

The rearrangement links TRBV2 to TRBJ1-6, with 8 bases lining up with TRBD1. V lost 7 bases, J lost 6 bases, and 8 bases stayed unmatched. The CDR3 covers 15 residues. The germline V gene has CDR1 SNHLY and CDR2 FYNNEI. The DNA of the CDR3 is TGTGCCAGCACCTTGGAGGGGACAGGTAATTCACCCCTCCACTTT. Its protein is CASTLEGTGNSPLHF.

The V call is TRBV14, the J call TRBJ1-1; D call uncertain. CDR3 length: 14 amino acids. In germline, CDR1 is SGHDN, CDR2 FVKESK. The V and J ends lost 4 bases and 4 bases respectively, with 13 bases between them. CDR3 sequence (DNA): TGTGCCAGCAGCCCCTTGGCAGGATTCACTGAAGCTTTCTTT. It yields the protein CASSPLAGFTEAFF.

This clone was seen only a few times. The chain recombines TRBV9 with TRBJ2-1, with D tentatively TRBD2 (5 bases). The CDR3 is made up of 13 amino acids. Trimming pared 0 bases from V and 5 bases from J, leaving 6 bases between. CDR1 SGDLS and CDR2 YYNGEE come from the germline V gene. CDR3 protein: CASSVAGNNEQFF. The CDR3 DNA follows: TGTGCCAGCAGCGTAGCGGGAAACAATGAGCAGTTCTTC.

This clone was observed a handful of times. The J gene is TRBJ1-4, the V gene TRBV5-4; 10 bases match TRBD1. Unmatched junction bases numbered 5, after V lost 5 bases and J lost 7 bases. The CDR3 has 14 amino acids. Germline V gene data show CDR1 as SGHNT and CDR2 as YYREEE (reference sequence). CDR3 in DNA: TGTGCCAGCAGACGACAGGGGGCCGGTGAAAAACTGTTTTTT. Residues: CASRRQGAGEKLFF.

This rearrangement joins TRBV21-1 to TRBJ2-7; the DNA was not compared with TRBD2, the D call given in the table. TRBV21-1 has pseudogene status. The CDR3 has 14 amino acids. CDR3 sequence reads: CASLGGLVSYEQYF. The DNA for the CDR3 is TGTGCCAGTCTTGGCGGGTTAGTTTCCTACGAGCAGTACTTC.

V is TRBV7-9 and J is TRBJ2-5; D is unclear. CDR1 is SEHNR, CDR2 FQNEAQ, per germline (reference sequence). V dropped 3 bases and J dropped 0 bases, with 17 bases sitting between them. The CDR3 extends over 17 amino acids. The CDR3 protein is CASSLAESNKYQETQYF. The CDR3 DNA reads TGTGCCAGCAGCTTGGCCGAGTCTAATAAGTACCAAGAGACCCAGTACTTC.

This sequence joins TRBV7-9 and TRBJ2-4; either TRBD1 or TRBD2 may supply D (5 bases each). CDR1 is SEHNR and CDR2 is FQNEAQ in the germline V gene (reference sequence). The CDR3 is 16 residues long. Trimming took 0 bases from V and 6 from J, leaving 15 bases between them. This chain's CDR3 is CASSLAQGESRNIQYF. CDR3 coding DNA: TGTGCCAGCAGCTTAGCGCAAGGGGAGAGCAGAAACATTCAGTACTTC. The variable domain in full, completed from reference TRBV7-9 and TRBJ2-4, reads DTGVSQNPRHKITKRGQNVTFRCDPISEHNRLYWYRQTLGQGPEFLTYFQNEAQLEKSRLLSDRFSAERPKGSFSTLEIQRTEQGDSAMYLCASSLAQGESRNIQYFGAGTRLSVL.

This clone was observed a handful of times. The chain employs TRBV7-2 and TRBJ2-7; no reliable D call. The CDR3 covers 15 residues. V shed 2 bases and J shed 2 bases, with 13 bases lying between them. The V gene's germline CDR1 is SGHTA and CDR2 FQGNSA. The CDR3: CASSLRQNAPYEQYF. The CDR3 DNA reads TGTGCCAGCAGCTTACGGCAGAACGCTCCCTACGAGCAGTACTTC.